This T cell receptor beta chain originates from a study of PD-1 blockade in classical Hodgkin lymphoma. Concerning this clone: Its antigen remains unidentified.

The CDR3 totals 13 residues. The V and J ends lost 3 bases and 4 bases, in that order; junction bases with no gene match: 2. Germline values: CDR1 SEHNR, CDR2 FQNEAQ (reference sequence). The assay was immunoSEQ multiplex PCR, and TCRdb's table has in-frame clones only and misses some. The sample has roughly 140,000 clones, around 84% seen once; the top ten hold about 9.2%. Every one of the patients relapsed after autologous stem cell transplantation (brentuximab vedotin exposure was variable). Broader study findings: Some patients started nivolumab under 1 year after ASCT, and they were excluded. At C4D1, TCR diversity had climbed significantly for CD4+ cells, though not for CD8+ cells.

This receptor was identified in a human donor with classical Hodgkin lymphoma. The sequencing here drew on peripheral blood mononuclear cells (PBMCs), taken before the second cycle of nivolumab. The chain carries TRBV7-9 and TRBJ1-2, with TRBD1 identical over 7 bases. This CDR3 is CASSFRGGYGYTF. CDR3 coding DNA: TGTGCCAGCAGCTTCAGGGGGGGCTATGGCTACACCTTC. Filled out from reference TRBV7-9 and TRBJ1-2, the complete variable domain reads DTGVSQNPRHKITKRGQNVTFRCDPISEHNRLYWYRQTLGQGPEFLTYFQNEAQLEKSRLLSDRFSAERPKGSFSTLEIQRTEQGDSAMYLCASSFRGGYGYTFGSGTRLTVV.